This T cell receptor (beta chain) was recorded in a study of T cells in Graves' hyperthyroidism and ophthalmopathy. Amplified TCR beta CDR3 regions came from RNA transcripts. TCR CDR3 regions were first amplified by RT-PCR with HTBI primers. MiXCR was run by TCRdb on the multiplex PCR reads, yielding one entry per CDR3 protein. The repertoire has 600,000 to 800,000 distinct CDR3 sequences, roughly a third of them found once; the top ten carry around 29%. Between the trimmed V and J ends, which lost 3 bases and 0 bases, there was a span of 13 bases. This CDR3 is built from 16 residues. CDR1 is SGDLS and CDR2 is YYNGEE in the germline V gene.

The V call is TRBV9, the J call TRBJ1-5; possible D gene TRBD1, 5 bases. This TCR was sampled from a woman in her thirties or forties with Graves' hyperthyroidism. The sequencing sample was made of blood. CDR3 sequence reads: CASSARQQYSNQPQHF. DNA for the CDR3: TGTGCCAGCAGCGCACGACAGCAGTATAGCAATCAGCCCCAGCATTTT.